The 14 T cell receptor beta chains below were found in one sample sequenced in a study of ipilimumab plus nivolumab after autologous stem cell transplantation. Clones were sequenced by immunoSEQ multiplex PCR, and TCRdb holds only the in-frame ones, with some missing. The profile shows 15,000 or so clones, roughly 70% of them singletons. The specimen was PBMCs, collected in a trial of ipilimumab plus nivolumab as post-transplant consolidation. The receptors here all came from a male donor with diffuse large B-cell lymphoma.

The chain employs TRBV9 and TRBJ2-3, with TRBD1 matching 7 bases. Germline trimming cut 0 bases from V and 5 bases from J; bases unmatched to any gene: 9. The CDR3 contains 16 residues. The V gene's germline CDR1 is SGDLS and CDR2 YYNGEE. In DNA form, the CDR3 reads TGTGCCAGCAGCGTAGAGGCTAGAGGGGGCGAAGATACGCAGTATTTT. This encodes CASSVEARGGEDTQYF.

In this sample, this clone turned up a few times. V is TRBV5-1 and J is TRBJ1-2; 9 bases match TRBD1. This CDR3 contains 14 residues. V trimming: 3 bases; J trimming: 13 bases; junction bases outside the gene matches: 13. CDR1 is SGHRS, CDR2 YFSETQ, per germline. The CDR3, as DNA: TGCGCCAGCAGCTCCGAACCCGGGACAGGGTTAGTCACCTTC. Translation: CASSSEPGTGLVTF.

DNA for the CDR3: TGTGCCAGCAGTTTCCTGGGGGGGCGAAGGAACACTGAAGCTTTCTTT. Translation: CASSFLGGRRNTEAFF. The chain uses TRBV27 and TRBJ1-1; tentative D call: TRBD1 (6 bases). The CDR3 runs 16 residues. The germline V and J ends were trimmed by 3 bases and 1 base, with 15 bases remaining between them. Germline-derived CDR1 and CDR2 are MNHEY and SMNVEV (reference sequence).

The V and J genes are TRBV13 and TRBJ2-3, with 10 bases lining up with TRBD2. Trimming cost V 4 bases and J 1 base; bases outside gene matches: 20. The CDR3 runs 21 residues. The germline gives CDR1 PRHDT, CDR2 FYEKMQ (reference sequence). DNA for the CDR3: TGTGCCAGCAGCTCCCTGGTAGCGGGAGGCCTCAGTTCTCTAGGCACAGATACGCAGTATTTT. It specifies CASSSLVAGGLSSLGTDTQYF. Full variable domain (missing parts from reference TRBV13 and TRBJ2-3): AAGVIQSPRHLIKEKRETATLKCYPIPRHDTVYWYQQGPGQDPQFLISFYEKMQSDKGSIPDRFSAQQFSDYHSELNMSSLELGDSALYFCASSSLVAGGLSSLGTDTQYFGPGTRLTVL.

J is TRBJ1-1 and V is TRBV5-1; D might be TRBD1 (5 bases). The CDR3 loop spans 15 amino acids. Germline values: CDR1 SGHRS, CDR2 YFSETQ. V lost 3 bases to trimming and J lost 0 bases, with 12 bases between them. The CDR3 sequence: CASSSSSGLNTEAFF. The CDR3 DNA reads as TGCGCCAGCAGCTCCAGTTCAGGGCTGAACACTGAAGCTTTCTTT.

The genes are TRBV11-1 and TRBJ1-1; D call uncertain. CDR1 is SGHAT and CDR2 is FQDESV in the germline V gene (reference sequence). V was cut by 1 base and J by 3 bases, with 12 bases left in between. CDR3 size: 15 residues. The CDR3 loop reads CASSLESVGHTEAFF. DNA for the CDR3: TGTGCCAGCAGCTTAGAATCGGTGGGCCACACTGAAGCTTTCTTT.

In this sample, this clone turned up a few times. The chain is built from TRBV7-8 and TRBJ1-4; 8 nucleotides line up with TRBD1. The germline CDR1 and CDR2 sequences are SGHVS and FQNEAQ. With 5 bases clipped from V and 6 bases from J, the junction kept 11 bases outside the gene matches. The CDR3 totals 16 residues. CDR3 protein: CASSRPGTGYDEKLFF. CDR3 bases: TGTGCCAGCAGCCGTCCCGGGACAGGCTATGATGAAAAACTGTTTTTT.

V gene TRBV2 combines with J gene TRBJ2-7; D is undetermined. Looked up from germline, CDR1 is SNHLY and CDR2 is FYNNEI. V shed 6 bases and J shed 3 bases, with 6 bases lying between them. The CDR3 length is 11 residues. CDR3 sequence (DNA): TGTGCCAGCAGCCCGAACTACGAGCAGTACTTC. It specifies CASSPNYEQYF.

This clone occurred a few times. This chain uses TRBV21-1 with TRBJ2-3; TRBD2 reflects the table's D call only, with no check against the DNA. TRBV21-1 is classified as a pseudogene. The CDR3 spans 17 residues. CDR3 in DNA: TGTGCCAGCAGCAAAGTACTGAGTCTCCCCCCTCACGATACGCAGTATTTT. Protein: CASSKVLSLPPHDTQYF.

This clone was counted once. The chain has TRBV5-1 and TRBJ2-1; D might be TRBD1 (6 bases). Looked up from germline, CDR1 is SGHRS and CDR2 is YFSETQ. Trimming stripped 4 bases from V and 0 bases from J, with 11 bases between. The CDR3 covers 15 residues. CDR3 protein: CASSGGQSSYNEQFF. CDR3 nucleotides: TGCGCCAGCAGCGGCGGACAGAGCTCCTACAATGAGCAGTTCTTC.

This sequence joins TRBV28 and TRBJ2-3; no reliable D call. CDR3 length: 14 residues. The V end was cut by 5 bases, the J end by 6 bases, with 15 bases between. Germline CDR1 is MDHEN and CDR2 is SYDVKM. The CDR3: CASSTTFRTDTQYF. Here the CDR3 DNA reads TGTGCCAGCAGTACGACCTTCCGGACGGATACGCAGTATTTT.

The chain combines TRBV5-1 with TRBJ2-2; D gene uncertain. The CDR3 sequence is 13 residues long. CDR1 is SGHRS, CDR2 YFSETQ, per germline. V gave up 0 bases and J gave up 5 bases, with 5 bases separating them. The CDR3 protein is CASSLDSTGELFF. The CDR3 coding sequence is TGCGCCAGCAGCTTGGACTCAACCGGGGAGCTGTTTTTT.

The chain recombines TRBV7-8 with TRBJ1-2; 8 bases are shared with TRBD1. The CDR3 is made up of 15 amino acids. CDR1 SGHVS and CDR2 FQNEAQ come from the germline V gene. Losses at the gene ends were 2 bases for V and 8 bases for J; bases not matched to a gene: 10. The CDR3, as DNA: TGTGCCAGCAGCTTACCTCCGACAGGGGTTTCCGGCTACACCTTC. Translating gives CASSLPPTGVSGYTF.

The chain links TRBV7-9 to TRBJ2-7; 9 bases fit TRBD1. The germline V gene encodes CDR1 SEHNR and CDR2 FQNEAQ (reference sequence). The CDR3 is 14 residues long. The V gene end was trimmed by 5 bases and the J gene end by 6 bases; junction bases not matched to a gene: 8. The CDR3 loop is CASSPGQGRSEQYF. CDR3 coding DNA: TGTGCCAGCAGCCCCGGACAGGGGCGAAGCGAGCAGTACTTC.